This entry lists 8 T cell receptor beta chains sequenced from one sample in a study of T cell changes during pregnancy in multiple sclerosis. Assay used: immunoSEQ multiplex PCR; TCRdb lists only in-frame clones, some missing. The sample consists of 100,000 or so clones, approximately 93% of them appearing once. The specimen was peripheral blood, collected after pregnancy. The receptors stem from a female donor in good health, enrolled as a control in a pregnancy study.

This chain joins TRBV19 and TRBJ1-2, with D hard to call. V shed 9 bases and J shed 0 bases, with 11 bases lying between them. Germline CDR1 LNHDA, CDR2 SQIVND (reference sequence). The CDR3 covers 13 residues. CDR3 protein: CASSREPNYGYTF. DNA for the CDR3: TGTGCCAGCTCGAGGGAACCTAACTATGGCTACACCTTC.

This chain's CDR3 is CSVAPGTSGDRVAKNIQYF. The CDR3 coding sequence is TGCAGCGTTGCCCCAGGGACTAGCGGGGATAGGGTAGCCAAAAACATTCAGTACTTC. V gene TRBV29-1 combines with J gene TRBJ2-4; 13 bases are a match to TRBD2. The CDR3 covers 19 residues. V lost 4 bases to trimming and J lost 0 bases; unmatched junction nucleotides: 12. CDR1 and CDR2 (germline): SQVTM, ANQGSEA.

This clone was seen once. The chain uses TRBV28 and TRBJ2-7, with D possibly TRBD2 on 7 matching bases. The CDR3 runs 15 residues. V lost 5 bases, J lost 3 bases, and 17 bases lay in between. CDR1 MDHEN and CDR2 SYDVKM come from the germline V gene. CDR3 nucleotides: TGTGCCAGCAGTGAAGGGAAGGGGGGGGTCTACGAGCAGTACTTC. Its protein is CASSEGKGGVYEQYF. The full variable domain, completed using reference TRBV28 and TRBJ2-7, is DVKVTQSSRYLVKRTGEKVFLECVQDMDHENMFWYRQDPGLGLRLIYFSYDVKMKEKGDIPEGYSVSREKKERFSLILESASTNQTSMYLCASSEGKGGVYEQYFGPGTRLTVT.

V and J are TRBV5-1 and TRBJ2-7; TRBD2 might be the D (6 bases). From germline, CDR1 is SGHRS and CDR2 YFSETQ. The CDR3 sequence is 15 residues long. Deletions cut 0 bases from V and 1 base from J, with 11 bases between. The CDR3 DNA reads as TGCGCCAGCAGCTTGGTGGCGGGGCAGTCCTACGAGCAGTACTTC. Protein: CASSLVAGQSYEQYF.

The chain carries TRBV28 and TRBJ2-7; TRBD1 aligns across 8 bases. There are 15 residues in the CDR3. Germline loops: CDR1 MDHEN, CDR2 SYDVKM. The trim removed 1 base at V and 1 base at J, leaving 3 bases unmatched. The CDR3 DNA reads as TGTGCCAGCAGTTTATTTGGGACAGGATCCTACGAGCAGTACTTC. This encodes CASSLFGTGSYEQYF.

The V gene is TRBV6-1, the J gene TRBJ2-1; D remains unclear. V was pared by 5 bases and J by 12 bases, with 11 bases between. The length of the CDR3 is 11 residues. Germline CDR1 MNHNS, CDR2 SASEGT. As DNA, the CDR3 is TGTGCCAGCAGTTGGTCTAGTCGGCAGTTCTTC. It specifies CASSWSSRQFF.

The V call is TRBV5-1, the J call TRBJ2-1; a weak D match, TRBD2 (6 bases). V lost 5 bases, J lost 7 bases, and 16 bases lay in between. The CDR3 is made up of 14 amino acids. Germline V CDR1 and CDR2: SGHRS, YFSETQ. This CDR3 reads CASSGRGLLNEQFF. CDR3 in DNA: TGCGCCAGCAGTGGGCGGGGCCTTTTGAATGAGCAGTTCTTC.

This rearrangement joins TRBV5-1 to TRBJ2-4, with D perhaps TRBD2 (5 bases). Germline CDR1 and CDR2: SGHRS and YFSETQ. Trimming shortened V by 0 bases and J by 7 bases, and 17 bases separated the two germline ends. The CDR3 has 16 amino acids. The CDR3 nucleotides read TGCGCCAGCAGCTTGGAGTCAAATAGTGGGGAGAACATTCAGTACTTC. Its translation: CASSLESNSGENIQYF.